These 13 T cell receptor beta chains came from one sample sequenced in a study of vaccination effects on CD4 cells after COVID-19. These TCRs are of unknown antigen specificity. Produced via immunoSEQ multiplex PCR; TCRdb's table is partial and in-frame only. This sample has about 61,000 clones, with roughly 79% found just once. Before sequencing took place, the ViraFEST assay used viral peptide pools to expand antigen-specific CD4+ T cells. CD4+ T cells were isolated after around ten days of culture. This sample comprised CD4+ T cells from PBMCs cultured with HCoV-229E spike peptides, obtained before COVID-19 vaccination. These receptors came from a human donor who received a COVID-19 vaccine.

The V and J genes are TRBV18 and TRBJ2-5, with TRBD1 matching 7 bases. V was pared by 0 bases and J by 7 bases, with 14 bases of the junction left unmatched. Germline V gene data show CDR1 as KGHSH and CDR2 as LQKENI. The CDR3 runs to 17 residues. The CDR3 DNA is TGTGCCAGCTCACCACCGGGACAGCTCGTTTATCACGGGACCCAGTACTTC. Amino acids: CASSPPGQLVYHGTQYF.

CDR3 DNA: TGTGCCAGTAGTCACCGGCAGATGAACACTGAAGCTTTCTTT. Translation gives CASSHRQMNTEAFF. J is TRBJ1-1 and V is TRBV19; no reliable D call. V lost 5 bases, J lost 0 bases, and 10 bases lay in between. CDR1 is LNHDA, CDR2 SQIVND, per germline (reference sequence). The CDR3 has 14 amino acids.

The CDR3 reads CASSLSSNPGYGYTF. CDR3 bases: TGTGCCAGCAGCCTAAGTTCCAACCCGGGCTATGGCTACACCTTC. The rearrangement joins TRBV7-8 to TRBJ1-2; D unclear. The ends were cut back, 5 bases at V and 4 bases at J, with 17 bases in the middle. Germline V gene data show CDR1 as SGHVS and CDR2 as FQNEAQ. There are 15 residues in the CDR3.

The CDR3 loop is CASSLTDTDTQYF. CDR3 sequence (DNA): TGTGCCAGCAGCTTGACCGACACAGATACGCAGTATTTT. The gene calls are TRBV7-9 and TRBJ2-3; D is unclear. This CDR3 has 13 amino acids. With 3 bases removed from V and 2 bases from J, the gap between germline ends came to 6 bases. Germline V CDR1 and CDR2: SEHNR, FQNEAQ (reference sequence).

The rearrangement uses TRBV14 and TRBJ2-3, with 10 bases lining up with TRBD2. The V gene's germline CDR1 is SGHDN and CDR2 FVKESK. The junction had 9 bases not matched to a gene; V was cut back by 2 bases and J by 4 bases. CDR3 length equals 17 residues. The CDR3 bases are TGTGCCAGCAGCCAATTTCCAGCGGGGGGGCTGGCAGATACGCAGTATTTT. It yields the protein CASSQFPAGGLADTQYF.

V usage is TRBV6-5 and J usage is TRBJ2-6, with D possibly matching TRBD1 (6 bases). Germline V CDR1 and CDR2: MNHEY, SVGAGI. V lost 10 bases to trimming and J lost 0 bases, with 13 bases between them. The CDR3 runs to 15 residues. DNA for the CDR3: TGTGCCACCAGACAGGTTTTCTCTGGGGCCAACGTCCTGACTTTC. It yields the protein CATRQVFSGANVLTF.

The V call is TRBV7-2, the J call TRBJ2-1; TRBD2 agrees at 7 bases. V shed 4 bases and J 5 bases; nucleotides not matched to a gene: 8. CDR3 length: 15 amino acids. In germline, CDR1 is SGHTA, CDR2 FQGNSA. The CDR3 nucleotides read TGTGCCAGCAGCTGGGGCCCTAGCGGAAACAATGAGCAGTTCTTC. Amino acids: CASSWGPSGNNEQFF. The whole variable domain, filled in from reference TRBV7-2 and TRBJ2-1, reads GAGVSQSPSNKVTEKGKDVELRCDPISGHTALYWYRQSLGQGLEFLIYFQGNSAPDKSGLPSDRFSAERTGGSVSTLTIQRTQQEDSAVYLCASSWGPSGNNEQFFGPGTRLTVL.

CDR3 protein: CASSRQNSGANVLTF. CDR3 nucleotide sequence: TGTGCCAGTAGTAGACAGAACTCTGGGGCCAACGTCCTGACTTTC. The chain recombines TRBV19 with TRBJ2-6; D possibly corresponds to TRBD1 (5 bases). The germline V gene has CDR1 LNHDA and CDR2 SQIVND (reference sequence). The CDR3 sequence is 15 residues long. V gave up 4 bases and J gave up 0 bases, with 7 bases separating them.

The chain is built from TRBV14 and TRBJ1-5; 8 bases match TRBD1. With V trimmed by 4 bases and J by 9 bases, 5 bases remained unmatched. The V gene's germline CDR1 is SGHDN and CDR2 FVKESK. This CDR3 comprises 13 residues. This CDR3 is CASSRGTGRPQHF. CDR3 in DNA: TGTGCCAGCAGCCGCGGGACAGGTCGGCCCCAGCATTTT.

This clone was seen a few times. The chain links TRBV5-1 to TRBJ1-2, with D unclear. The CDR3 covers 11 residues. In germline, CDR1 is SGHRS, CDR2 YFSETQ. The V end lost 1 base, the J end lost 14 bases, and 12 bases lay between the germline ends. CDR3 coding DNA: TGCGCCAGCAGCTTGTCAGGAGGTTGGACCTTC. It translates to CASSLSGGWTF.

This chain connects TRBV5-1 to TRBJ1-3; D uncertain. This CDR3 contains 14 residues. V was cut by 4 bases and J by 0 bases, with 8 bases left in between. The germline V gene encodes CDR1 SGHRS and CDR2 YFSETQ. The chain's CDR3 is CASSVGLSGNTIYF. In DNA form, the CDR3 reads TGCGCCAGCAGCGTGGGCCTCTCTGGAAACACCATATATTTT.

The rearrangement joins TRBV19 to TRBJ2-1; 8 nucleotides line up with TRBD1. CDR1 is LNHDA and CDR2 is SQIVND in the germline V gene (reference sequence). V gave up 2 bases and J gave up 5 bases; unmatched junction bases: 5. This CDR3 has 15 amino acids. In nucleotides, the CDR3 is TGTGCCAGTAGTATACTGGACAGGGACAACAATGAGCAGTTCTTC. As protein: CASSILDRDNNEQFF.

The V call is TRBV11-3, the J call TRBJ2-7, with TRBD1 identical over 8 bases. V gave up 1 base and J gave up 1 base; unmatched junction bases: 12. The CDR3 runs 18 residues. Germline-derived CDR1 and CDR2 are SGHNT and YENEEA. The CDR3 is CASSLAPSQDRESYEQYV. The CDR3 DNA is TGTGCCAGCAGCTTAGCCCCGTCACAGGACAGGGAATCCTACGAGCAGTACGTC.